The 7 T cell receptor beta chains listed next were all sequenced from one sample in a study of identical twins. TCRdb re-called the 5' RACE reads with MiXCR, one entry per CDR3 protein. The sample includes 500,000 to 700,000 distinct CDR3 sequences, around 7.4% of them seen just once. These data were also filed under a second study, of yellow fever vaccine responses in identical twins.

Sequenced material: PBMCs. Receptor source: a young woman in good health.

The table lists this clonotype with many counts. The CDR3 region is CASSLMGQRTDTQYF. CDR3 in DNA: TGCGCCAGCAGCTTGATGGGACAACGCACAGATACGCAGTATTTT. The chain recombines TRBV5-1 with TRBJ2-3; D is possibly TRBD1 (6 bases). Trimming shortened V by 1 base and J by 1 base, and 10 bases separated the two germline ends. The germline V gene encodes CDR1 SGHRS and CDR2 YFSETQ. This CDR3 region has 15 residues.

This sequence joins TRBV2 and TRBJ2-7, with D possibly TRBD1 on 8 matching bases. CDR1 and CDR2 from the germline V gene are SNHLY and FYNNEI. Trimming took 6 bases from V and 5 from J, leaving 17 bases between them. This CDR3 has 14 residues. This CDR3 reads CASSRETGGDEQYF. CDR3 bases: TGTGCCAGCAGCCGAGAAACAGGGGGGGACGAGCAGTACTTC.

This clonotype was counted between two and nine times. The chain links TRBV12-3 or TRBV12-4 to TRBJ2-5, with 11 positions matching TRBD2. There are 14 residues in the CDR3. Germline trimming cut 5 bases from V and 5 bases from J; bases unmatched to any gene: 4. The CDR3 sequence is CASSPSGRKETQYF. The CDR3 nucleotides read TGTGCCAGCAGTCCTAGCGGGAGGAAGGAGACCCAGTACTTC.

This clonotype was detected many times. The rearrangement joins TRBV27 to TRBJ2-7; 8 bases fit TRBD2. With V trimmed by 4 bases and J by 3 bases, 5 bases remained unmatched. CDR1 is MNHEY and CDR2 is SMNVEV in the germline V gene (reference sequence). CDR3 size: 14 residues. CDR3 nucleotide sequence: TGTGCCAGCAGTTCGTTCGGGGGGGACTACGAGCAGTACTTC. Amino acid sequence: CASSSFGGDYEQYF.

This clonotype was observed many times. The gene calls are TRBV7-2 and TRBJ2-3, with D uncertain. The ends were cut back, 1 base at V and 0 bases at J, with 8 bases in the middle. The CDR3 extends over 15 amino acids. Germline assignment: CDR1 SGHTA and CDR2 FQGNSA. The CDR3 DNA follows: TGTGCCAGCAGCTTAGGCCCCAGCAGCACAGATACGCAGTATTTT. Protein: CASSLGPSSTDTQYF.

This clonotype was detected many times. The gene calls are TRBV27 and TRBJ2-5, with 11 nucleotides matching TRBD2. The CDR3 is 15 amino acids. The V gene's germline CDR1 is MNHEY and CDR2 SMNVEV (reference sequence). V trimming: 9 bases; J trimming: 2 bases; junction bases outside the gene matches: 8. The CDR3 protein is CASQSGTSGQETQYF. DNA of the CDR3: TGTGCCAGTCAAAGCGGGACTAGCGGACAAGAGACCCAGTACTTC.

The gene calls are TRBV12-3 or TRBV12-4 and TRBJ2-3; the D is unclear. The CDR3 runs to 14 residues. Trimming took 3 bases from V and 2 from J, leaving 9 bases between them. This CDR3 is CASSLTRPTDTQYF. CDR3 in DNA: TGTGCCAGCAGTTTGACCAGACCCACAGATACGCAGTATTTT.